Following are 5 T cell receptor beta chains from one sample sequenced in a study of shared clonotypes between healthy human individuals. The data were produced by immunoSEQ multiplex PCR, yet TCRdb's version contains in-frame clones alone and is incomplete. The repertoire holds about 1.1 million clones, with approximately 78% as singletons. Sequenced: memory CD4+ T cells from PBMCs. Noted subset: CD45RA-negative fraction. The receptors come from a young man in good health. Some clones in this sample may be carry-over from other donors' samples.

V usage is TRBV28 and J usage is TRBJ1-5, with TRBD1 as a possible D gene (6 bases). This CDR3 comprises 15 residues. Germline values: CDR1 MDHEN, CDR2 SYDVKM. The germline V and J ends were trimmed by 2 bases and 9 bases, with 17 bases remaining between them. The CDR3 nucleotides read TGTGCCAGCAGTTTAATCGGGAGGGGGGGTCGGCCCCAGCATTTT. It codes for CASSLIGRGGRPQHF. Combining the CDR3 with reference TRBV28 and TRBJ1-5 gives the whole variable domain DVKVTQSSRYLVKRTGEKVFLECVQDMDHENMFWYRQDPGLGLRLIYFSYDVKMKEKGDIPEGYSVSREKKERFSLILESASTNQTSMYLCASSLIGRGGRPQHFGDGTRLSIL.

The table lists this clone with a few counts. The genes are TRBV5-1 and TRBJ2-5, with D maybe TRBD2 (6 bases). Germline values: CDR1 SGHRS, CDR2 YFSETQ. V was clipped by 0 bases and J by 5 bases, with 14 bases between them. This CDR3 is built from 15 residues. The CDR3: CASSLALALGETQYF. DNA for the CDR3: TGCGCCAGCAGCTTGGCGCTAGCGTTAGGGGAGACCCAGTACTTC. The whole variable domain, remainder taken from reference TRBV5-1 and TRBJ2-5, is KAGVTQTPRYLIKTRGQQVTLSCSPISGHRSVSWYQQTPGQGLQFLFEYFSETQRNKGNFPGRFSGRQFSNSRSEMNVSTLELGDSALYLCASSLALALGETQYFGPGTRLLVL.

The chain links TRBV6-1 to TRBJ2-7, with 10 nucleotides matching TRBD2. The CDR3 length is 15 residues. V gave up 6 bases and J gave up 2 bases; unmatched junction bases: 7. CDR1 is MNHNS, CDR2 SASEGT, per germline. CDR3 residues: CASSLAGASTYEQYF. The CDR3 bases are TGTGCCAGCAGCCTAGCGGGAGCTTCCACCTACGAGCAGTACTTC.

The rearrangement links TRBV15 to TRBJ2-1; 7 nucleotides match TRBD2. The CDR3 has 17 residues. Losses at the gene ends were 2 bases for V and 8 bases for J; bases not matched to a gene: 15. Germline V gene lookup returns CDR1 LNHNV and CDR2 YYDKDF (reference sequence). As DNA, the CDR3 is TGTGCCACCAGCAGACAGAGGACTAGGGTTTTTATTTATGAGCAGTTCTTC. As protein: CATSRQRTRVFIYEQFF.

The rearrangement links TRBV30 to TRBJ2-3, with D uncertain. V lost 0 bases, J lost 7 bases, and 11 bases lay in between. Germline V gene lookup returns CDR1 GTSNPN and CDR2 SVGIG (reference sequence). The CDR3 consists of 13 residues. The CDR3 loop reads CAWSVSGRNTQYF. The CDR3 DNA is TGTGCCTGGAGTGTATCTGGCAGAAATACGCAGTATTTT. The whole variable domain, remainder taken from reference TRBV30 and TRBJ2-3, is SQTIHQWPATLVQPVGSPLSLECTVEGTSNPNLYWYRQAAGRGLQLLFYSVGIGQISSEVPQNLSASRPQDRQFILSSKKLLLSDSGFYLCAWSVSGRNTQYFGPGTRLTVL.